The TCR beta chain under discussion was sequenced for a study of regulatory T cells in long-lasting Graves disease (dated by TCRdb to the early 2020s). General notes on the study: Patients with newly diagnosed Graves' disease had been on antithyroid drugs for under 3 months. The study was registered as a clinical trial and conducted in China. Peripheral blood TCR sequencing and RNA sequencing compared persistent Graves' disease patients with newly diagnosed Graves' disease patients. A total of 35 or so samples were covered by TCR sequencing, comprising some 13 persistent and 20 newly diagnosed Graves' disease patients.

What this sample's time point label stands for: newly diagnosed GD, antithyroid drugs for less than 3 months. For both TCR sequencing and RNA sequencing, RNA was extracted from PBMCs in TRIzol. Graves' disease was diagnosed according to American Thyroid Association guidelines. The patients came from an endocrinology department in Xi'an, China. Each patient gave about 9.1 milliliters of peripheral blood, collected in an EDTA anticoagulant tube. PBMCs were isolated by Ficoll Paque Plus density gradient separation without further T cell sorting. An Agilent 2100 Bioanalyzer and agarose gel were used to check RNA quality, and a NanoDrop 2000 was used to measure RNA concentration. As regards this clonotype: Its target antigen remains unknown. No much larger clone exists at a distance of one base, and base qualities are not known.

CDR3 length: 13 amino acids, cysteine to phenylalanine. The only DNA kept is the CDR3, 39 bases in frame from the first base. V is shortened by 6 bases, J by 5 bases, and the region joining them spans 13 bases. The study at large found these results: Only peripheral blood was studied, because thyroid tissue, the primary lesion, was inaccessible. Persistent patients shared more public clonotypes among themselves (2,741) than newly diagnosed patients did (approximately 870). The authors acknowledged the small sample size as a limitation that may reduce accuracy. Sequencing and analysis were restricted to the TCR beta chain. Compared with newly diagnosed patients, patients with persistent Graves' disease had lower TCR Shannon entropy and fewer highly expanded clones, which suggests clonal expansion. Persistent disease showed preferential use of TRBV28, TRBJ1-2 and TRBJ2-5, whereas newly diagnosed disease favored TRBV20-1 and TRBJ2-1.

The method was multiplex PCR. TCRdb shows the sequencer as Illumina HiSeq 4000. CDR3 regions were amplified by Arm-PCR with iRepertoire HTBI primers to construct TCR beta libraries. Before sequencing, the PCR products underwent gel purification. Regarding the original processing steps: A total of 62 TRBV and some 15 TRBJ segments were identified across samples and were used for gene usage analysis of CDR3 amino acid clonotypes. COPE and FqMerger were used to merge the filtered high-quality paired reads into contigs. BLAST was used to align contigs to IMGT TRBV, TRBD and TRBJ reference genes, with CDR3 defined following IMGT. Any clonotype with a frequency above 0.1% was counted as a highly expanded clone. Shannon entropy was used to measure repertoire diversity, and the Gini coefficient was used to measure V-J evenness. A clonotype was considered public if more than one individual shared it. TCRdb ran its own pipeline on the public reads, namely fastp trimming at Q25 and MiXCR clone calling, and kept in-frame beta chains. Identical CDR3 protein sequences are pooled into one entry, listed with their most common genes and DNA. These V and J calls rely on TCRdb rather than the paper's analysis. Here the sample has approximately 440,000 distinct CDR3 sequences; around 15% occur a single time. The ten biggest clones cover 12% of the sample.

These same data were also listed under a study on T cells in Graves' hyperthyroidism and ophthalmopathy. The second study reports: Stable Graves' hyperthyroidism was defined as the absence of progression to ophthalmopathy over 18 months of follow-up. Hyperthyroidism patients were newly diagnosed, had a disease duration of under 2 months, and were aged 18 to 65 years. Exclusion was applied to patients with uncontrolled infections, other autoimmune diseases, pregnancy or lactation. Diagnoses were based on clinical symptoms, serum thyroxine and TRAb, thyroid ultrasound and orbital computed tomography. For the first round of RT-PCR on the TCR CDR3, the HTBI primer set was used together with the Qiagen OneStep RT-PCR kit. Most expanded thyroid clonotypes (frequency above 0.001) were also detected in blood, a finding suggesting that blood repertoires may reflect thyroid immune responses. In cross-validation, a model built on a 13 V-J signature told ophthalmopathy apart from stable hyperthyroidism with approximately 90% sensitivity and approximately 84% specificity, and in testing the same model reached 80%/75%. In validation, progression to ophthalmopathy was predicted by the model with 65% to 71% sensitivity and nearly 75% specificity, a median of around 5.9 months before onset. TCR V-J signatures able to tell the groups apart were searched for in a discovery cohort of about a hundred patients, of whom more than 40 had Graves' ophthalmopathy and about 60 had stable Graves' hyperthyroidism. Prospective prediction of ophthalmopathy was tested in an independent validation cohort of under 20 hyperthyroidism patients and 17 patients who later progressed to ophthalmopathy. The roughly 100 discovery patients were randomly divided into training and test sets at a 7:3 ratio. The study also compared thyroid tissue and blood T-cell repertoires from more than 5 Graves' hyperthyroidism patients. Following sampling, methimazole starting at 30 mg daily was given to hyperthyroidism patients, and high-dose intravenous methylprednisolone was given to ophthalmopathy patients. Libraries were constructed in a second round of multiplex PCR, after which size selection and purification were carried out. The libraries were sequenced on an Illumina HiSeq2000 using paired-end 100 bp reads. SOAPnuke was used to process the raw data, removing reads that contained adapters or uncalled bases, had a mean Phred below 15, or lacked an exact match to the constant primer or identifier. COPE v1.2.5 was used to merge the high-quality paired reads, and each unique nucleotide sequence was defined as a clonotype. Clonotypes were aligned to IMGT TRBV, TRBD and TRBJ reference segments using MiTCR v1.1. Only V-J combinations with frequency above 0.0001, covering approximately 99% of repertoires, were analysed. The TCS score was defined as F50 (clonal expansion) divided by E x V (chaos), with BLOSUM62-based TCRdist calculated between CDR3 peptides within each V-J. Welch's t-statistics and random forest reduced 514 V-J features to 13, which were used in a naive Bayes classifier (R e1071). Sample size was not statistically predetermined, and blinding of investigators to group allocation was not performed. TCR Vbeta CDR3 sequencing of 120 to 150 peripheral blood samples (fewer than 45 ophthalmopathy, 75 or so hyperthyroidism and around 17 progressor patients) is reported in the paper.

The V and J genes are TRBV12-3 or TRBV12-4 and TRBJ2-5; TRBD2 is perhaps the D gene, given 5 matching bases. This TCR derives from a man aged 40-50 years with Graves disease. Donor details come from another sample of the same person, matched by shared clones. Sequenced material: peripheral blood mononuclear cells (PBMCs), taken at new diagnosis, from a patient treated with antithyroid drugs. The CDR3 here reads CASSRPPGETQYF. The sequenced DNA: TGTGCCAGCAGCAGACCTCCGGGGGAGACCCAGTACTTC.